The 22 T cell receptor beta chains given below trace back to one sample, sequenced in a study of T cell responses to AZD1222 COVID-19 vaccine. Profiled with immunoSEQ multiplex PCR; TCRdb holds only in-frame clones, not every one. The data contain 75,000 to 95,000 clones, about nine tenths of them singletons. The sequences come from peripheral blood, collected 28 days after the second AZD1222 dose. Every receptor here comes from an adult who received the AZD1222 COVID-19 vaccine.

The J gene is TRBJ2-7, the V gene TRBV5-1; D call uncertain. CDR1 is SGHRS, CDR2 YFSETQ, per germline. This CDR3 has 14 amino acids. Trimming removed 2 bases from V and 0 bases from J, with 9 bases in between. CDR3 in DNA: TGCGCCAGCAGCTTTGACCGAGGCTCCTACGAGCAGTACGTC. This gives the protein CASSFDRGSYEQYV.

The chain has TRBV4-2 and TRBJ1-1; a possible D gene is TRBD1 (5 bases). There are 15 residues in the CDR3. With 0 bases removed from V and 7 bases from J, the gap between germline ends came to 15 bases. Per germline, CDR1 LGHNA and CDR2 YNFKEQ. Here the CDR3 reads CASSQDTRGSGEAFF. The CDR3, as DNA: TGTGCCAGCAGCCAAGATACGAGGGGATCGGGTGAAGCTTTCTTT.

CDR3 in amino acids: CASSLVGTGYPEQYF. The CDR3 nucleotides read TGTGCCAGCAGCTTAGTGGGGACAGGGTATCCCGAGCAGTACTTC. The rearrangement uses TRBV7-9 and TRBJ2-7; 9 bases fit TRBD1. The J segment lost 6 bases and the V segment lost 1 base, leaving 7 bases of the junction unmatched. The CDR3 contains 15 residues. Germline loops: CDR1 SEHNR, CDR2 FQNEAQ (reference sequence).

The chain joins TRBV4-3 to TRBJ2-1, with 8 bases fitting TRBD1. This CDR3 region has 15 residues. Germline V CDR1 and CDR2: LGHNA, YSLEER. The trim removed 4 bases at V and 5 bases at J, leaving 7 bases unmatched. The CDR3 protein is CASSLMDRADNEQFF. The CDR3 nucleotides read TGCGCCAGCAGCCTTATGGACAGGGCCGACAATGAGCAGTTCTTC.

This chain links TRBV5-4 with TRBJ2-5; 15 bases match TRBD2. The CDR3 has 16 residues. J was trimmed by 4 bases and V by 4 bases; bases with no gene match: 5. Looked up from germline, CDR1 is SGHNT and CDR2 is YYREEE (reference sequence). As DNA, the CDR3 is TGTGCCAGCAGCAGGACTAGCGGGGGGGGTGGAGAGACCCAGTACTTC. Translated, it gives CASSRTSGGGGETQYF.

This chain joins TRBV6-5 and TRBJ1-4; D ambiguous. V lost 1 base to trimming and J lost 4 bases, with 10 bases between them. The CDR3 extends over 15 amino acids. Germline assignment: CDR1 MNHEY and CDR2 SVGAGI. The CDR3 sequence is CASSYFGDINEKLFF. CDR3 sequence (DNA): TGTGCCAGCAGTTACTTCGGGGATATTAATGAAAAACTGTTTTTT.

This clone occurred a few times. The chain carries TRBV7-9 and TRBJ2-5; unclear D gene. This CDR3 is 14 amino acids long. Trimming pared 1 base from V and 5 bases from J, leaving 11 bases between. Per germline, CDR1 SEHNR and CDR2 FQNEAQ (reference sequence). This CDR3 is CASSLGAGRETQYF. The CDR3 DNA reads TGTGCCAGCAGCTTAGGGGCTGGTAGGGAGACCCAGTACTTC.

This clone came up once. The J gene is TRBJ2-7, the V gene TRBV24-1; D uncertain. V shed 0 bases and J shed 3 bases, with 11 bases lying between them. CDR1 and CDR2 (germline): KGHDR, SFDVKD. The CDR3 consists of 15 residues. CDR3 bases: TGTGCCACCAGTGATTTGCTGGACGCAATCTACGAGCAGTACGTC. It is translated as CATSDLLDAIYEQYV.

This chain connects TRBV10-3 to TRBJ1-1; 7 bases line up with TRBD1. The CDR3 spans 16 residues. The germline V gene has CDR1 ENHRY and CDR2 SYGVKD. The trim removed 3 bases at V and 7 bases at J, leaving 14 bases unmatched. CDR3 DNA: TGTGCCATCAGTGACCTCCTACAGGGGAGGGGGGGTGAAGCTTTCTTT. Translated, it gives CAISDLLQGRGGEAFF.

The chain combines TRBV27 with TRBJ1-3; 11 positions agree with TRBD1. The length of the CDR3 is 19 residues. V was clipped by 5 bases and J by 0 bases; unmatched bases: 12. From germline, CDR1 is MNHEY and CDR2 SMNVEV (reference sequence). The CDR3 loop reads CASSRAGTGGLFSGNTIYF. CDR3 in DNA: TGTGCCAGCAGTCGCGCCGGGACAGGGGGACTCTTCTCTGGAAACACCATATATTTT.

The rearrangement joins TRBV7-9 to TRBJ2-5; the match to TRBD2 covers 12 bases. Germline assignment: CDR1 SEHNR and CDR2 FQNEAQ (reference sequence). The CDR3 is 17 amino acids. Trimming took 4 bases from V and 4 from J; bases not matched to a gene: 10. This chain's CDR3 is CASSSKLAGGPRETQYF. The CDR3 DNA reads TGTGCCAGCAGCTCGAAACTAGCGGGGGGACCTAGAGAGACCCAGTACTTC. Using reference TRBV7-9 and TRBJ2-5 for the parts outside the CDR3, the full variable domain is DTGVSQNPRHKITKRGQNVTFRCDPISEHNRLYWYRQTLGQGPEFLTYFQNEAQLEKSRLLSDRFSAERPKGSFSTLEIQRTEQGDSAMYLCASSSKLAGGPRETQYFGPGTRLLVL.

This clone appeared a single time. The chain employs TRBV27 and TRBJ1-5, with 9 bases identical to TRBD1. The germline CDR1 and CDR2 sequences are MNHEY and SMNVEV (reference sequence). V lost 5 bases and J lost 4; bases outside the gene matches: 6. The CDR3 extends over 15 amino acids. The CDR3 DNA reads as TGTGCCAGCAGTGCACAGGGGGCGCGAAATCAGCCCCAGCATTTT. Translation: CASSAQGARNQPQHF.

J is TRBJ2-2 and V is TRBV3-1 (or the pseudogene TRBV3-2), with D perhaps matching TRBD2 (6 bases). Trimming took 2 bases from V and 2 from J, leaving 9 bases between them. Germline V gene data show CDR1 as LGHDT and CDR2 as YNNKEL (reference sequence). The CDR3 covers 15 residues. The CDR3 loop reads CASSQTGLNTGELFF. CDR3 bases: TGTGCCAGCAGCCAAACAGGACTAAACACCGGGGAGCTGTTTTTT.

The J gene is TRBJ2-7, the V gene TRBV18, with D possibly matching TRBD1 (5 bases). The CDR3 consists of 14 residues. Germline-derived CDR1 and CDR2 are KGHSH and LQKENI. The V end lost 1 base, the J end lost 1 base, and 8 bases lay between the germline ends. The CDR3 nucleotides read TGTGCCAGCTCACCACTGACAGCTTCCTACGAGCAGTACTTC. Translated, it gives CASSPLTASYEQYF.

J is TRBJ1-4 and V is TRBV6-5; tentative D call: TRBD1 (5 bases). V was trimmed by 4 bases and J by 0 bases, leaving 12 bases between them. The CDR3 runs to 16 residues. Germline V gene lookup returns CDR1 MNHEY and CDR2 SVGAGI. The CDR3 loop reads CASSLSQGSTNEKLFF. In DNA, the CDR3 is TGTGCCAGCAGTTTGAGTCAGGGCTCAACTAATGAAAAACTGTTTTTT.

The V gene is TRBV21-1, the J gene TRBJ2-7; no check of the table's D call, TRBD2, against the DNA was made. TRBV21-1 is marked as a pseudogene. The CDR3 has 13 residues. CDR3 in amino acids: CARTSGTTYEQYF. In DNA, the CDR3 is TGTGCCCGTACTAGCGGGACCACCTACGAGCAGTACTTC.

CDR3 region: CASSQGGVHKRTDTQYF. The CDR3 DNA is TGCGCCAGCAGCCAAGGAGGGGTACATAAACGCACAGATACGCAGTATTTT. The gene calls are TRBV4-3 and TRBJ2-3; either TRBD1 or TRBD2 may supply D (5 bases each). Trimming stripped 1 base from V and 1 base from J, with 15 bases between. The CDR3 consists of 17 residues. Germline assignment: CDR1 LGHNA and CDR2 YSLEER.

The chain uses TRBV7-9 and TRBJ2-7; D perhaps matches TRBD1 (5 bases). The V gene's germline CDR1 is SEHNR and CDR2 FQNEAQ (reference sequence). CDR3 size: 12 residues. V lost 5 bases and J lost 6, with 11 bases in between. CDR3 in DNA: TGTGCCAGCAGCCTCAGGGCGCCCGAGCAGTACTTC. Its protein is CASSLRAPEQYF.

The chain links TRBV19 to TRBJ2-2; D is perhaps TRBD2 (6 bases). Trimming removed 4 bases at V and 4 bases at J, with 19 bases between. There are 17 residues in the CDR3. Per germline, CDR1 LNHDA and CDR2 SQIVND (reference sequence). CDR3: CASSSPGESFLTGELFF. CDR3 bases: TGTGCCAGTAGTAGCCCGGGAGAATCGTTCCTCACCGGGGAGCTGTTTTTT.

This rearrangement joins TRBV7-9 to TRBJ1-6, with D perhaps matching TRBD1 (5 bases). CDR3 length: 14 amino acids. The V and J ends lost 11 bases and 5 bases respectively, with 16 bases between them. Germline lookup yields CDR1 SEHNR and CDR2 FQNEAQ (reference sequence). This CDR3 reads CAGRGGVDNSPLHF. The CDR3 nucleotides read TGTGCCGGGCGGGGAGGGGTTGATAATTCACCCCTCCACTTT.

This clone was counted once. The chain is built from TRBV10-3 and TRBJ1-4; D is possibly TRBD1 (6 bases). The CDR3 has 15 residues. The V end lost 2 bases, the J end lost 6 bases, and 13 bases lay between the germline ends. Germline V gene lookup returns CDR1 ENHRY and CDR2 SYGVKD. CDR3 loop: CAISETHREDEKLFF. The CDR3 bases are TGTGCCATCAGTGAGACACACAGGGAAGATGAAAAACTGTTTTTT.

This chain links TRBV19 with TRBJ2-5, with D possibly called TRBD1 or TRBD2 (5 bases each). CDR1 LNHDA and CDR2 SQIVND come from the germline V gene (reference sequence). Trimming cost V 3 bases and J 5 bases, with 13 bases left between them. The CDR3 runs 14 residues. The CDR3 coding sequence is TGTGCCAGTAGTATGGCGGCAGGGAGCGAGACCCAGTACTTC. Its protein is CASSMAAGSETQYF.